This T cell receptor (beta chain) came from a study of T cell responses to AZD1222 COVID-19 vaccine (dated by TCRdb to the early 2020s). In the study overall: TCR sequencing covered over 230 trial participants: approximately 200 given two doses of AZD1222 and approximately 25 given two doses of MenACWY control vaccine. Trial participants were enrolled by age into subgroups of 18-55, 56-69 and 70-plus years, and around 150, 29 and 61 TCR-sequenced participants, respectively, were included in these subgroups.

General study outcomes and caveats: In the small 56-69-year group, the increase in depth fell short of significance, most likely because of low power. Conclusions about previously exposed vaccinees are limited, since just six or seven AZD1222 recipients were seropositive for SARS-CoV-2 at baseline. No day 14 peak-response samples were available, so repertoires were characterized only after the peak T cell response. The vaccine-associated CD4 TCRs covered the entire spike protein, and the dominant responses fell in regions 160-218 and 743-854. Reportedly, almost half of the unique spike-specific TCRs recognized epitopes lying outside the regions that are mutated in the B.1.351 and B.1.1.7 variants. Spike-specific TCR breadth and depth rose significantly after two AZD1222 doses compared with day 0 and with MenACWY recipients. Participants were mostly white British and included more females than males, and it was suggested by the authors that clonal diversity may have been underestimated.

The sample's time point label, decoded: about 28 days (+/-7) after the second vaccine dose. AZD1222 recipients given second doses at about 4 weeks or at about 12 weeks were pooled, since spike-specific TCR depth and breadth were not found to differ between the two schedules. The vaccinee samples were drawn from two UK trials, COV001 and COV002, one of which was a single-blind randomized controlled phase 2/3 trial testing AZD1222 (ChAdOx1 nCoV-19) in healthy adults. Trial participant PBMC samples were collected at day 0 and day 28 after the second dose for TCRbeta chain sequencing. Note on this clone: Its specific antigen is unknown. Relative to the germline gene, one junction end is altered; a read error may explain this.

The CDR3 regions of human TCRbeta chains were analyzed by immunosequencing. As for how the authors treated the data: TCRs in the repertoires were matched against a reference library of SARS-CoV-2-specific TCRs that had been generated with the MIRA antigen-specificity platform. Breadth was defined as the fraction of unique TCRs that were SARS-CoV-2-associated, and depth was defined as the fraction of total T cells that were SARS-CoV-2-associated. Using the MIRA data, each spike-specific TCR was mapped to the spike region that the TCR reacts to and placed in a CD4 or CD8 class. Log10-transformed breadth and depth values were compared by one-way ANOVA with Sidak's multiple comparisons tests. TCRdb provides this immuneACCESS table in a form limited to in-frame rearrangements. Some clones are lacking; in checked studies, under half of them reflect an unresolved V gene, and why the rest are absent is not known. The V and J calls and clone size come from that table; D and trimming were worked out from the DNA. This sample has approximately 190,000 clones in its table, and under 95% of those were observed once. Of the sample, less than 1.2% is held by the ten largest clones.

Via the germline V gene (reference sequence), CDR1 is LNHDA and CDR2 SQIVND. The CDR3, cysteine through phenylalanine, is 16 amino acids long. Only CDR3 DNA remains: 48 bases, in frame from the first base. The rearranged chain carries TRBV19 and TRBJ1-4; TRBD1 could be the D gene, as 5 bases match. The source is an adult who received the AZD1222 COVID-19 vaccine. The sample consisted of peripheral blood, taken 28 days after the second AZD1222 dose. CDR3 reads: CASSLGHSLGDEELFF. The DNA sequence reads TGTGCCAGTAGTTTAGGACACAGCCTTGGAGATGAAGAACTGTTTTTT.